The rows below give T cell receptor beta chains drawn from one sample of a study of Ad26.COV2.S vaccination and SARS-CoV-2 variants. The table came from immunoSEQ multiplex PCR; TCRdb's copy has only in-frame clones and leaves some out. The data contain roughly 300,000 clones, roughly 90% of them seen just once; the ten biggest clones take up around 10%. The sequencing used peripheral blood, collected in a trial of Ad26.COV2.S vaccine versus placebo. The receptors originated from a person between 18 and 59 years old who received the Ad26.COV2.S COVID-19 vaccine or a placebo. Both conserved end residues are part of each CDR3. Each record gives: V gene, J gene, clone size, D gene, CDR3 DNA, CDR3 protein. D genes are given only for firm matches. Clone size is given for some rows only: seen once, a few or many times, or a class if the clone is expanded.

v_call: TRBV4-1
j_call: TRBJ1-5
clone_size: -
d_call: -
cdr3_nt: TGCGCCAGCAGATTAAGACAGGTGGAGAATCAGCCCCAGCATTTT
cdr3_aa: CASRLRQVENQPQHF

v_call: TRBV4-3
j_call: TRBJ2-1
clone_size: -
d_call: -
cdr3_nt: TGCGCCAGCAGTCTGGGGACACATATCGATGAGCAGTTCTTC
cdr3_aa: CASSLGTHIDEQFF

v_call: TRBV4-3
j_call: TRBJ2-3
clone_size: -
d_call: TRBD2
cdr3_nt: TGCGCCAGCAGCCGCCGGACTAGCGGGGGCAGAGATACGCAGTATTTT
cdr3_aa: CASSRRTSGGRDTQYF

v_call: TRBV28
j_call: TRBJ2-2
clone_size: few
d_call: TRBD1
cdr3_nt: TGTGCCAGCAGTCCCTACAGGGGGTTAAACGCCGGGGAGCTGTTTTTT
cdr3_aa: CASSPYRGLNAGELFF

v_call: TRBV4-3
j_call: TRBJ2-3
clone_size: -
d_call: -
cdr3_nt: TGCGCCAGCAGCCAAGGGTCTAGCACAGATACGCAGTATTTT
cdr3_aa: CASSQGSSTDTQYF

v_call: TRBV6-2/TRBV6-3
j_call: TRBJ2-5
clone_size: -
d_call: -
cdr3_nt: TGTGCCAGCAGTGGGCAGACTTGGACCCAGTACTTC
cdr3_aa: CASSGQTWTQYF

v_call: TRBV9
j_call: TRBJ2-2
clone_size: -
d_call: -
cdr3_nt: TGTGCCAGCAGCGATGGCGCCGGGGAGCTGTTTTTT
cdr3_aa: CASSDGAGELFF

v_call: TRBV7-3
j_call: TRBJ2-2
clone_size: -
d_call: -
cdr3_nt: TGTGCCAGCAGCTTAATTGGGGGAGCTACGAACACCGGGGAGCTGTTTTTT
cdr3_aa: CASSLIGGATNTGELFF

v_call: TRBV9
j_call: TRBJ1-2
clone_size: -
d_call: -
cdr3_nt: TGTGCCAGCAGCGACGGACGGGGGGACTATGGCTACACCTTC
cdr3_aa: CASSDGRGDYGYTF

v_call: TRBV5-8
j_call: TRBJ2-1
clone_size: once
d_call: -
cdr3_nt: TGTGCCAGCAGCACTGTAGCGGTAATCTACAATGAGCAGTTCTTC
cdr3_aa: CASSTVAVIYNEQFF

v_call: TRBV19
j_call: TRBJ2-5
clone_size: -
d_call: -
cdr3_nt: TGTGCCAGTAATTATAGGACGGTCGGGGGAGAGACCCAGTACTTC
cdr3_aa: CASNYRTVGGETQYF

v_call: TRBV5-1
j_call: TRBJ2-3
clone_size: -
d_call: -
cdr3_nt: TGCGCCAGCAGCTTGGGAGTAGTCAGGGCTAGGGGTCGCACAGATACGCAGTATTTT
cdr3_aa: CASSLGVVRARGRTDTQYF

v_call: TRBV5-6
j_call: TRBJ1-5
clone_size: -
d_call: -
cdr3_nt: TGTGCCAGCAGCTTGGGCAGGGAAAGCAATCAGCCCCAGCATTTT
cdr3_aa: CASSLGRESNQPQHF